The 13 T cell receptor beta chains given below trace back to one sample, sequenced in a study of early T cells in non-severe SARS-CoV-2 infection. TCRdb itself ran the 5' RACE reads through MiXCR, one entry per CDR3 protein. The data show 70,000 or so distinct CDR3 sequences, about 13% seen once. Specimen: whole blood. These receptors were collected from an adult who was a healthcare worker with PCR-confirmed SARS-CoV-2 infection or an uninfected control (not recorded which).

This sequence joins TRBV6-6 and TRBJ2-1; 14 nucleotides agree with TRBD2. Germline CDR1 is MNHNY and CDR2 is SVGAGI (reference sequence). With V trimmed by 4 bases and J by 8 bases, 7 bases remained unmatched. This CDR3 is 16 amino acids long. As DNA, the CDR3 is TGTGCCAGCAGTTCCTCTGGGACTAGCGGGGGTTATGAGCAGTTCTTC. Residues: CASSSSGTSGGYEQFF.

The chain employs TRBV5-5 and TRBJ1-6; D is ambiguous. CDR1 and CDR2 from the germline V gene are SGHKS and YYEKEE (reference sequence). Trimming left V 7 bases short and J 0 bases short, with 8 bases between. The CDR3 contains 14 residues. The CDR3 nucleotides are TGTGCCAGCGACCTGGGCTCCTATAATTCACCCCTCCACTTT. This translates into CASDLGSYNSPLHF.

This clonotype appeared many times. The chain is built from TRBV6-2 or TRBV6-3 and TRBJ1-1, with D possibly TRBD1 on 5 matching bases. Germline V gene lookup returns CDR1 MNHEY and CDR2 SVGEGT. Between the trimmed V and J ends, which lost 6 bases and 4 bases, there was a span of 15 bases. The CDR3 is 14 residues long. Here the CDR3 DNA reads TGTGCCAGCAGCCCCATCGGGGCGAGCACTGAAGCTTTCTTT. Amino acids: CASSPIGASTEAFF.

There are a few counts of this clonotype. The chain has TRBV20-1 and TRBJ2-4; a weak D match, TRBD2 (5 bases). The CDR3 has 15 residues. CDR1 and CDR2 (germline): DFQATT, SNEGSKA (reference sequence). V gave up 3 bases and J gave up 1 base, with 13 bases separating them. The DNA of the CDR3 is TGCAGTGCTAGCCCCGCGCCGGGGGCCAAAAACATTCAGTACTTC. Encoded protein: CSASPAPGAKNIQYF.

This clonotype was seen more than once but under ten times. CDR3 DNA sequence: TGTGCCAGCAGGCCCCGCACAGATACGCAGTATTTT. This translates into CASRPRTDTQYF. The chain is built from TRBV28 and TRBJ2-3; no clear D gene. This CDR3 is built from 12 residues. Germline V gives CDR1 MDHEN, CDR2 SYDVKM. Trimming shortened V by 6 bases and J by 1 base, and 5 bases separated the two germline ends.

The genes are TRBV6-6 and TRBJ1-5; 7 bases are shared with TRBD1. The CDR3 loop spans 23 amino acids. V trimming: 2 bases; J trimming: 0 bases; junction bases outside the gene matches: 25. CDR1 and CDR2 from the germline V gene are MNHNY and SVGAGI (reference sequence). CDR3 coding DNA: TGTGCCAGCAGTTACATTGCCGGGACAGACGGGTCCGGGCGTGGATATAGCAATCAGCCCCAGCATTTT. Protein: CASSYIAGTDGSGRGYSNQPQHF.

Regarding this clonotype: A clone one base away is much larger, so this may be a read error. This chain uses TRBV5-1 with TRBJ1-1; D is perhaps TRBD1 (5 bases). The CDR3 consists of 14 residues. Germline V gene lookup returns CDR1 SGHRS and CDR2 YFSETQ. The CDR3 DNA is TGCGTCAGCAGCTGGCAGACGCCAGGGACTGAAGCTTTCTTT. Its protein product is CVSSWQTPGTEAFF. Combining the CDR3 with reference TRBV5-1 and TRBJ1-1 gives the whole variable domain KAGVTQTPRYLIKTRGQQVTLSCSPISGHRSVSWYQQTPGQGLQFLFEYFSETQRNKGNFPGRFSGRQFSNSRSEMNVSTLELGDSALYLCVSSWQTPGTEAFFGQGTRLTVV.

The chain is built from TRBV7-9 and TRBJ1-2; D perhaps matches TRBD1 (5 bases). The germline CDR1 and CDR2 sequences are SEHNR and FQNEAQ (reference sequence). The V end lost 3 bases, the J end lost 0 bases, and 11 bases lay between the germline ends. This CDR3 is built from 15 residues. Written as DNA, the CDR3 is TGTGCCAGCAGCTTGCAGGGTACGGCTAACTATGGCTACACCTTC. Its translation is CASSLQGTANYGYTF. The full variable domain, rest sourced from reference TRBV7-9 and TRBJ1-2, is DTGVSQNPRHKITKRGQNVTFRCDPISEHNRLYWYRQTLGQGPEFLTYFQNEAQLEKSRLLSDRFSAERPKGSFSTLEIQRTEQGDSAMYLCASSLQGTANYGYTFGSGTRLTVV.

This clonotype came up many times. This chain links TRBV5-4 with TRBJ1-1; 8 bases align to TRBD1. The CDR3 has 13 amino acids. Per the germline V gene, CDR1 is SGHNT and CDR2 is YYREEE (reference sequence). J was trimmed by 3 bases and V by 5 bases; bases with no gene match: 3. CDR3 loop: CASRPTGDTEAFF. The CDR3 coding sequence is TGTGCCAGCAGGCCGACAGGGGACACTGAAGCTTTCTTT.

The table lists this clonotype with a few counts. V is TRBV6-2 or TRBV6-3 and J is TRBJ1-5; D gene unclear. V dropped 6 bases and J dropped 6 bases, with 9 bases sitting between them. CDR3 length: 12 amino acids. CDR1 is MNHEY and CDR2 is SVGEGT in the germline V gene. The CDR3 nucleotides are TGTGCCAGCAGCCTATTATTTCAGCCCCAGCATTTT. This gives the protein CASSLLFQPQHF.

The table lists this clonotype with a few counts. The chain carries TRBV5-5 and TRBJ2-7; D uncertain. Germline V gene sequence: CDR1 SGHKS, CDR2 YYEKEE (reference sequence). Trimming left V 2 bases short and J 0 bases short, with 3 bases between. The CDR3 runs to 12 residues. This CDR3 is CASSFHSYEQYF. CDR3 nucleotides: TGTGCCAGCAGCTTTCACTCCTACGAGCAGTACTTC.

In this sample, this clonotype turned up many times. The CDR3 DNA sequence: TGCGCCAGCAGCCAAGTCCAGGGAGCGACAGATTCACCCCTCCACTTT. Amino acids: CASSQVQGATDSPLHF. The chain has TRBV4-1 and TRBJ1-6; D perhaps matches TRBD1 (5 bases). The CDR3 is 16 residues long. The ends were cut back, 1 base at V and 8 bases at J, with 15 bases in the middle. Germline V gene lookup returns CDR1 MGHRA and CDR2 YSYEKL.

This clonotype occurred a few times. V and J are TRBV25-1 and TRBJ2-1, with 10 bases aligning to TRBD2. CDR1 and CDR2 (germline): MGHDK, SYGVNS. Trimming cost V 0 bases and J 7 bases; bases outside gene matches: 3. This CDR3 region has 15 residues. The CDR3 DNA sequence: TGTGCCAGCAGTGAATATTGGACTAGCGGTAATGAGCAGTTCTTC. This translates into CASSEYWTSGNEQFF. Full variable domain (rest looked up from reference TRBV25-1 and TRBJ2-1): EADIYQTPRYLVIGTGKKITLECSQTMGHDKMYWYQQDPGMELHLIHYSYGVNSTEKGDLSSESTVSRIRTEHFPLTLESARPSHTSQYLCASSEYWTSGNEQFFGPGTRLTVL.